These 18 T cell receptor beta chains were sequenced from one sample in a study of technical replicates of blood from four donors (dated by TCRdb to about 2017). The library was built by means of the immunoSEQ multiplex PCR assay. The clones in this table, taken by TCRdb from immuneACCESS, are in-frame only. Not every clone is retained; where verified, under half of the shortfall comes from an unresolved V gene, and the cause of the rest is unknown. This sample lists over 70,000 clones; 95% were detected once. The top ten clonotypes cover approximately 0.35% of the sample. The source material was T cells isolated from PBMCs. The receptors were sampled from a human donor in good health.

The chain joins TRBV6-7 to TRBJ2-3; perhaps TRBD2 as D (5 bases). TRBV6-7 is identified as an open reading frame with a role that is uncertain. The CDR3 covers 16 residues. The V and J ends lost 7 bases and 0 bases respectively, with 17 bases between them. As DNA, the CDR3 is TGTGCCAGCATTCCACGGGGAAGGTCTAGCACAGATACGCAGTATTTT. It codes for CASIPRGRSSTDTQYF.

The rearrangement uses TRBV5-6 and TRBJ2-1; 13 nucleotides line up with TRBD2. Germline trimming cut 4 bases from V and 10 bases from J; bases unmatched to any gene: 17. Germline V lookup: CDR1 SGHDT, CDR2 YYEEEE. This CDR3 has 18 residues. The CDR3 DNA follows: TGTGCCAGCAGCGTACGAAGAGGGACTAGCGGGATCTTATGGGAGCAGTTCTTC. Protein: CASSVRRGTSGILWEQFF.

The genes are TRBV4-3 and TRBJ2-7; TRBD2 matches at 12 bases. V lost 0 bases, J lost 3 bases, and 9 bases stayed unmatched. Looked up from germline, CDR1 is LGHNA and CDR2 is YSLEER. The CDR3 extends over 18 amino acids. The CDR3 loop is CASSQDILAGGSVYEQYF. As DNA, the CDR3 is TGCGCCAGCAGCCAAGATATACTAGCGGGAGGTTCCGTCTACGAGCAGTACTTC.

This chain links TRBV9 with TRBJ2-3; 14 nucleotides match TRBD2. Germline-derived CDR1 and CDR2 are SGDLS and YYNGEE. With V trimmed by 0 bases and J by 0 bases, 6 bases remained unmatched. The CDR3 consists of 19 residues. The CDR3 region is CASSVGGLAGGLSTDTQYF. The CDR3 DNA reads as TGTGCCAGCAGCGTAGGAGGACTAGCGGGAGGTCTTAGCACAGATACGCAGTATTTT.

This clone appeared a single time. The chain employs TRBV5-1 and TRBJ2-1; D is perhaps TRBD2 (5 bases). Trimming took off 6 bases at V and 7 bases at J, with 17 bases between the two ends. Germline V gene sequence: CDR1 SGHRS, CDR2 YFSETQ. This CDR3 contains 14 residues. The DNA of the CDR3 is TGCGCCAGCAACGCCGGAGGCCCCGAGAATGAGCAGTTCTTC. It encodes CASNAGGPENEQFF.

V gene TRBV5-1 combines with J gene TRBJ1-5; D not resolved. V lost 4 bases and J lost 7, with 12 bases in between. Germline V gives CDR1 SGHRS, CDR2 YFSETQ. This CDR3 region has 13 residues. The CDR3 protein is CASSRLGRQPQHF. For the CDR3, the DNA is TGCGCCAGCAGCCGATTAGGGAGGCAGCCCCAGCATTTT. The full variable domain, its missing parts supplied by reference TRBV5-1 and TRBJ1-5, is KAGVTQTPRYLIKTRGQQVTLSCSPISGHRSVSWYQQTPGQGLQFLFEYFSETQRNKGNFPGRFSGRQFSNSRSEMNVSTLELGDSALYLCASSRLGRQPQHFGDGTRLSIL.

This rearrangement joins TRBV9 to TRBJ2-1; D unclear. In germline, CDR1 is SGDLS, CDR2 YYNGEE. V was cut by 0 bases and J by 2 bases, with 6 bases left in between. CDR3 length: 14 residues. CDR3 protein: CASSVAVTYNEQFF. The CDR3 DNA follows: TGTGCCAGCAGCGTAGCAGTAACCTACAATGAGCAGTTCTTC. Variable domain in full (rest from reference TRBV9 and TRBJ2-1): DSGVTQTPKHLITATGQRVTLRCSPRSGDLSVYWYQQSLDQGLQFLIQYYNGEERAKGNILERFSAQQFPDLHSELNLSSLELGDSALYFCASSVAVTYNEQFFGPGTRLTVL.

The CDR3 is CASSPQLGTPSGDTQYF. The CDR3 DNA sequence: TGTGCCAGCAGCCCCCAGCTCGGGACTCCCTCCGGAGATACGCAGTATTTT. The chain couples TRBV5-6 to TRBJ2-3; D perhaps matches TRBD2 (6 bases). The ends were cut back, 4 bases at V and 5 bases at J, with 23 bases in the middle. From germline, CDR1 is SGHDT and CDR2 YYEEEE. The CDR3 totals 17 residues.

The CDR3 is CASSLVDRGEKLFF. CDR3 bases: TGTGCCAGCAGCCTGGTGGACAGGGGTGAAAAACTGTTTTTT. The chain joins TRBV5-6 to TRBJ1-4; TRBD1 matches at 9 bases. V was clipped by 4 bases and J by 7 bases; unmatched bases: 5. The CDR3 covers 14 residues. From germline, CDR1 is SGHDT and CDR2 YYEEEE.

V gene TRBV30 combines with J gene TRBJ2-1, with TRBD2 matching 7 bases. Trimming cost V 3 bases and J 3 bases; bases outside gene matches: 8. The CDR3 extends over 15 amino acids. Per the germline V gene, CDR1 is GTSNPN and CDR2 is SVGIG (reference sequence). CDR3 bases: TGTGCCTGGAGGGCGGGAGCACTAGTCTACAATGAGCAGTTCTTC. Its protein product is CAWRAGALVYNEQFF. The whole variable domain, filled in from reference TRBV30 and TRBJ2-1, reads SQTIHQWPATLVQPVGSPLSLECTVEGTSNPNLYWYRQAAGRGLQLLFYSVGIGQISSEVPQNLSASRPQDRQFILSSKKLLLSDSGFYLCAWRAGALVYNEQFFGPGTRLTVL.

The CDR3 loop reads CASSQDTGTISYEQYF. CDR3 coding DNA: TGCGCCAGCAGCCAAGATACGGGTACAATCTCCTACGAGCAGTACTTC. This chain links TRBV4-1 with TRBJ2-7; D gene ambiguous. Trimming removed 0 bases at V and 0 bases at J, with 12 bases between. There are 16 residues in the CDR3. The germline V gene has CDR1 MGHRA and CDR2 YSYEKL.

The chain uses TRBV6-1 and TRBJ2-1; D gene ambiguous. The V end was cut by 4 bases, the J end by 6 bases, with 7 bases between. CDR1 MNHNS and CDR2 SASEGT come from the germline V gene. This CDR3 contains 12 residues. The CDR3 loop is CASSVYFNEQFF. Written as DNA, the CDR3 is TGTGCCAGCAGTGTCTATTTCAATGAGCAGTTCTTC.

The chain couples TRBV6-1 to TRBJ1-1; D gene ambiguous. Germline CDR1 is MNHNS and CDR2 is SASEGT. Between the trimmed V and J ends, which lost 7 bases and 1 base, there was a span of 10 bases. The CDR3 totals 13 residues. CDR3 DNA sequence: TGTGCCAGCAAAGGCGGATCGAACACTGAAGCTTTCTTT. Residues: CASKGGSNTEAFF.

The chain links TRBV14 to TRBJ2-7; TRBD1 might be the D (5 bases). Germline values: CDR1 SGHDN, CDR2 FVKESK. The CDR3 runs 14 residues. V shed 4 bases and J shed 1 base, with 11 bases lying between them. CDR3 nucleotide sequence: TGTGCCAGCAGCCCTACCGCAGGGTCCTACGAGCAGTACTTC. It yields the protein CASSPTAGSYEQYF.

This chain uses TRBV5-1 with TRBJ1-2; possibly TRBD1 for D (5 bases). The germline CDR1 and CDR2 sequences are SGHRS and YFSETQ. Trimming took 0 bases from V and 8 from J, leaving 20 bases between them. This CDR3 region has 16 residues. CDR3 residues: CASSLEAGFSPSGYTF. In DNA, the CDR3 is TGCGCCAGCAGCTTGGAAGCAGGGTTTTCCCCCTCGGGCTACACCTTC.

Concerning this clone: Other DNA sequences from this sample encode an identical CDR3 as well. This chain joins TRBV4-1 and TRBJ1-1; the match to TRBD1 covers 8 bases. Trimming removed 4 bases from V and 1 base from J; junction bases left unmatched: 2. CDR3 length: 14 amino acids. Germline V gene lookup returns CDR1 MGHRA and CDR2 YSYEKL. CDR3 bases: TGCGCCAGCAGCCGCGGGACAGGGAACACTGAAGCTTTCTTT. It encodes CASSRGTGNTEAFF.

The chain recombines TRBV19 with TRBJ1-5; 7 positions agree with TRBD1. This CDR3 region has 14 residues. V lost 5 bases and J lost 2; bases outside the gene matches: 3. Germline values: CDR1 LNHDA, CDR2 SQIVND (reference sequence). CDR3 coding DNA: TGTGCCAGTAGTCCTACAGGGGGCAATCAGCCCCAGCATTTT. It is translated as CASSPTGGNQPQHF.

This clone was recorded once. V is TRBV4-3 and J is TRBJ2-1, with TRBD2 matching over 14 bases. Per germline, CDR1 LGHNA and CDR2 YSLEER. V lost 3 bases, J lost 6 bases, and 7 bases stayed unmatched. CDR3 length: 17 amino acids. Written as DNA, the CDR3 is TGCGCCAGCAGCCAGGGACTAGCGGGAGTATTGGGCAATGAGCAGTTCTTC. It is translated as CASSQGLAGVLGNEQFF.